The TCR beta chain described here comes from a study of cytomegalovirus exposure and HLA in healthy donors. As for the study in general: Caucasian-associated ancestry cluster membership applied to about 80% of several hundred genotyped donors.

PCR involved 60 Vbeta and 13 Jbeta primers. Only in-frame clones appear in the TCRdb table, and some are missing; sequencing was by immunoSEQ multiplex PCR. The data contain approximately 270,000 clones, roughly 80% of them singletons. This clone was recorded a few times. The antigen is unknown. Study-level findings and limits: As a later analysis showed, several of the most significant clusters appeared to be linked to common viral pathogens. The study flagged some 170 TCR beta chains as cytomegalovirus-associated. Sequencing depth across donors, presence/absence analyses assumed, was roughly uniform.

Sequencing was carried out using PBMCs. The receptor's source is a girl aged 2-15 years in good health and CMV-seronegative.

The CDR3: CASSRSPGSHVGGPQHF. The CDR3 region has the DNA TGTGCCAGCTCACGATCCCCGGGAAGCCACGTCGGAGGGCCCCAGCATTTT. This chain uses TRBV18 with TRBJ1-5; D gene uncertain. Germline CDR1 reads KGHSH; CDR2 reads LQKENI. This CDR3 spans 17 amino acids. V lost 4 bases and J lost 9, with 25 bases in between. Full variable domain (outside the CDR3, taken from reference TRBV18 and TRBJ1-5): NAGVMQNPRHLVRRRGQEARLRCSPMKGHSHVYWYRQLPEEGLKFMVYLQKENIIDESGMPKERFSAEFPKEGPSILRIQQVVRGDSAAYFCASSRSPGSHVGGPQHFGDGTRLSIL.